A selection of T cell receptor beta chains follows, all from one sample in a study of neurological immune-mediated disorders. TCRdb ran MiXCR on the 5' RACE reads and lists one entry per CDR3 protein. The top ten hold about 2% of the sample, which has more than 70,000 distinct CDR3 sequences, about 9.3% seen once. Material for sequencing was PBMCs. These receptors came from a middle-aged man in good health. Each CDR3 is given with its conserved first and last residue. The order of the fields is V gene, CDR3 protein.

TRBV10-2	CASSDSSGGGEQYF
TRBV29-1	CSPQWDQLPSGANVLTF
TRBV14	CASSFSGGPQYF
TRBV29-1	CSGLGTEETQYF
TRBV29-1	CSVGLSPYEHYF
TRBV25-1	CASRGVTYEQYF
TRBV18	CASSPAASGRVSYEQYF
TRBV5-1	CASSLGPLQEQYF
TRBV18	CASSPPTNTEAFF
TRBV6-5	CASKGQGLQPQHF
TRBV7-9	CASSPRGPYEQYF
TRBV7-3	CASSRGPGVAFF
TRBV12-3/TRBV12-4	CASNRQLSYNEQFF
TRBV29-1	CSVRLWSSYEQYF
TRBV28	CASSPGGDSGNTIYF
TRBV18	CASSPLSQGHGYTF
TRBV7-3	CASSLMDYEQYF
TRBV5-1	CASSRPPTSGGGAGELFF
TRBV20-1	CSARVPGLAGAGNFEYEQYF
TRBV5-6	CASSYGLAGGLYEQYF
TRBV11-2	CASSSDRQNDSPLHF
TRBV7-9	CASSLSGTPQETQYF
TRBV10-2	CASNKQGSTDTQYF
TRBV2	CASNSGTKETQYF
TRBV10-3	CAISESIGLAYEQYF
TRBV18	CASSPPSGRRGLFF
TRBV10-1	CASSEGFTDTQYF
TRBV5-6	CASSLKGILLAEQYF
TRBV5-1	CASSLGNGAYEQYF
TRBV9	CASSVVAVANTGELFF
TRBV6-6	CASSPTVSSYEQYF
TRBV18	CASGQETQYF
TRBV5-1	CASSLDAGGYEQYF
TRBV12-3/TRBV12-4	CASSQGQGMGGELFF
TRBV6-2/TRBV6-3	CASSEGQGNQPQHF
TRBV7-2	CASSLANTDTQYF
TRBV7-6	CASSLGTGSDEQFF
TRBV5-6	CASSRGQSYEQYF
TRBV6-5	CASSYNPGPDTQYF
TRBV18	CASSPPYTDTQYF
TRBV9	CASSVETSGRVEQFF
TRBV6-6	CASSYGTSGTYEQYF
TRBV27	CASSDRTPPYEQYF
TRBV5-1	CASSPDLEETEAFF
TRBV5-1	CASIETGGWEYF
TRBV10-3	CAIQGPTGELFF
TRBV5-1	CASSWGDRVNTEAFF
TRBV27	CASNPGRQTGANVLTF
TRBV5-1	CASSWEWGRNTGELFF
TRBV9	CASSVESDTRTGELFF
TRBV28	CASSLWGGRGNEQFF
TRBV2	CASSEYRGSTEAFF
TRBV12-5	CASGGTTGETQYF
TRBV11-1	CASKSLAVGHNEQFF
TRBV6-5	CASTRSGPPRTGELFF
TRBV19	CASSPQGSRRETQYF
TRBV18	CASSPGYTEAFF
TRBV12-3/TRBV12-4	CASMVPPSQYF